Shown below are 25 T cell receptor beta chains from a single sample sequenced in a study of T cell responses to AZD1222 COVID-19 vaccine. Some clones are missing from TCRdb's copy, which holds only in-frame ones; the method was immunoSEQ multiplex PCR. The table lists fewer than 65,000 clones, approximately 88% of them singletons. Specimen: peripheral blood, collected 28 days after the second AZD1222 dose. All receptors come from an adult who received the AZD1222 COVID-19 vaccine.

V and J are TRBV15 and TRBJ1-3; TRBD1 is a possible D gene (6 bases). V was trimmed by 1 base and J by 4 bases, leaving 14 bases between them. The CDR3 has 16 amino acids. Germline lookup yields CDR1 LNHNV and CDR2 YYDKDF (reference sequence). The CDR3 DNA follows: TGTGCCACCAGCAGAGGACTACAGGGCGGCGGAAACACCATATATTTT. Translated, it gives CATSRGLQGGGNTIYF.

CDR3 bases: TGTGCCAGCAGCTTAGGAGAGGGTTTCACCGGGGAGCTGTTTTTT. Translation gives CASSLGEGFTGELFF. This chain joins TRBV7-2 and TRBJ2-2; D might be TRBD2 (5 bases). V lost 1 base and J 4 bases, leaving 10 bases between the germline ends. Germline CDR1 is SGHTA and CDR2 is FQGNSA. The CDR3 sequence is 15 residues long.

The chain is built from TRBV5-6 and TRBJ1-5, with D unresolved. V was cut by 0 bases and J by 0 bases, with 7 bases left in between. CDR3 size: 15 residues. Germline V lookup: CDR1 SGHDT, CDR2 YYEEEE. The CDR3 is CASSLGRYSNQPQHF. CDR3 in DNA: TGTGCCAGCAGCTTGGGACGGTATAGCAATCAGCCCCAGCATTTT.

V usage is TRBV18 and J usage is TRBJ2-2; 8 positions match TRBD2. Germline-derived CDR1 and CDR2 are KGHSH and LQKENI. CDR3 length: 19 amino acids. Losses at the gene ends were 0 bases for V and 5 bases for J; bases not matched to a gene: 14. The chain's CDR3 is CASSPPRGQAGVGTGELFF. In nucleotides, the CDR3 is TGTGCCAGCTCACCACCTCGAGGACAAGCGGGAGTTGGAACCGGGGAGCTGTTTTTT. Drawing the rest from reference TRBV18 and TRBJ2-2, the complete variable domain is NAGVMQNPRHLVRRRGQEARLRCSPMKGHSHVYWYRQLPEEGLKFMVYLQKENIIDESGMPKERFSAEFPKEGPSILRIQQVVRGDSAAYFCASSPPRGQAGVGTGELFFGEGSRLTVL.

CDR3 sequence: CATSRVLAGGEGTDTQYF. The CDR3 DNA is TGTGCCACCAGCAGAGTCCTAGCGGGAGGCGAGGGCACAGATACGCAGTATTTT. The chain uses TRBV15 and TRBJ2-3; 11 bases align to TRBD2. The CDR3 is made up of 18 amino acids. From germline, CDR1 is LNHNV and CDR2 YYDKDF (reference sequence). Unmatched junction bases numbered 7, after V lost 1 base and J lost 1 base. Variable domain in full (rest from reference TRBV15 and TRBJ2-3): DAMVIQNPRYQVTQFGKPVTLSCSQTLNHNVMYWYQQKSSQAPKLLFHYYDKDFNNEADTPDNFQSRRPNTSFCFLDIRSPGLGDTAMYLCATSRVLAGGEGTDTQYFGPGTRLTVL.

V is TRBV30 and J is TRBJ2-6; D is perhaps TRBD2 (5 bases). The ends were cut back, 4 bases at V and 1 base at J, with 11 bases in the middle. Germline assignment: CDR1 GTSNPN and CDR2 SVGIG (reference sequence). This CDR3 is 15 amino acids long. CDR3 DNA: TGTGCCTGGATCGGGCGGGCTTCTGGGGCCAACGTCCTGACTTTC. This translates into CAWIGRASGANVLTF.

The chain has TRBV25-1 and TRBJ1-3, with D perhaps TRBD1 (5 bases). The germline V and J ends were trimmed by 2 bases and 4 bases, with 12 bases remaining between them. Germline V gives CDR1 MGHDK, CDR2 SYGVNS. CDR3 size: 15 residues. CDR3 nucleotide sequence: TGTGCCAGCAGTGAAAGTCGGGGGACGGGAAACACCATATATTTT. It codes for CASSESRGTGNTIYF. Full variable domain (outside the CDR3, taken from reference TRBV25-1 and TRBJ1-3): EADIYQTPRYLVIGTGKKITLECSQTMGHDKMYWYQQDPGMELHLIHYSYGVNSTEKGDLSSESTVSRIRTEHFPLTLESARPSHTSQYLCASSESRGTGNTIYFGEGSWLTVV.

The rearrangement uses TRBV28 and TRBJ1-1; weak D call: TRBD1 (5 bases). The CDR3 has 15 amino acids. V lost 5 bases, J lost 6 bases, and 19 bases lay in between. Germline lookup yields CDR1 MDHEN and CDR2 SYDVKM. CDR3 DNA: TGTGCCAGCAGTGTTTGGGGGTCCCCTAGGGCTGAAGCTTTCTTT. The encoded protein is CASSVWGSPRAEAFF.

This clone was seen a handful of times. CDR3 bases: TGCAGCGAGACCGACAGGGCGGGTGGCTACACCTTC. Amino acids: CSETDRAGGYTF. The V gene is TRBV29-1, the J gene TRBJ1-2; 7 nucleotides align to TRBD1. The V gene end was trimmed by 7 bases and the J gene end by 7 bases; junction bases not matched to a gene: 9. This CDR3 spans 12 amino acids. Per the germline V gene, CDR1 is SQVTM and CDR2 is ANQGSEA.

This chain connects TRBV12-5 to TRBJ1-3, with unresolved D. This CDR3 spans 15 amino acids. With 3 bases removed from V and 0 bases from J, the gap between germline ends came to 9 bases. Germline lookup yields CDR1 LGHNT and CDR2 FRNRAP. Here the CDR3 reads CASGFHPDSGNTIYF. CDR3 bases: TGTGCTAGTGGTTTTCATCCGGACTCTGGAAACACCATATATTTT. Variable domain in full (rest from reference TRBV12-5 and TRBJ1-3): DARVTQTPRHKVTEMGQEVTMRCQPILGHNTVFWYRQTMMQGLELLAYFRNRAPLDDSGMPKDRFSAEMPDATLATLKIQPSEPRDSAVYFCASGFHPDSGNTIYFGEGSWLTVV.

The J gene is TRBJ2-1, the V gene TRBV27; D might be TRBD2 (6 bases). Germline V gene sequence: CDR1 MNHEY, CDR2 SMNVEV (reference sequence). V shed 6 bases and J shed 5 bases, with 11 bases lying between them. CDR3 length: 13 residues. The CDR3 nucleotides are TGTGCCAGCAGATCGGGACTCAACAATGAGCAGTTCTTC. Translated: CASRSGLNNEQFF.

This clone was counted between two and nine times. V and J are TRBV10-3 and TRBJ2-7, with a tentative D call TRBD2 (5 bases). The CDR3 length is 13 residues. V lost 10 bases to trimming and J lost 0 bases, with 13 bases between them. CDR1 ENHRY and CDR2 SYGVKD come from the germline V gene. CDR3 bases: TGTGCCACGGGGAGCGGAAGCTCCTACGAGCAGTACTTC. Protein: CATGSGSSYEQYF.

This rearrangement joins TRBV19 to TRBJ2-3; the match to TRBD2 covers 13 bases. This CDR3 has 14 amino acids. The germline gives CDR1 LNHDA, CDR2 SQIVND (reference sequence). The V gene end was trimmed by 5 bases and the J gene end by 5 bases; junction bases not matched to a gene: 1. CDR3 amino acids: CASSGLAGVDTQYF. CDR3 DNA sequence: TGTGCCAGTAGTGGACTAGCGGGAGTAGATACGCAGTATTTT.

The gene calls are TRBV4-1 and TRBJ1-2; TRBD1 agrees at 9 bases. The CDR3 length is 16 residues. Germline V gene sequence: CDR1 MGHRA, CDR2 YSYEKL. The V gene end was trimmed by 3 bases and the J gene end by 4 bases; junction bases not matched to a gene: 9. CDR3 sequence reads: CASSHGGTGSFYGYTF. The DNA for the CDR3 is TGCGCCAGCAGCCACGGGGGGACAGGGAGTTTCTATGGCTACACCTTC.

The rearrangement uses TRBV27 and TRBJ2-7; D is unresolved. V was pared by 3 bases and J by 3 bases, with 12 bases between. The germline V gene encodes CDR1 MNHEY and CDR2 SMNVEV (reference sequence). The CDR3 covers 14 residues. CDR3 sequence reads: CASSFQRGNYEQYF. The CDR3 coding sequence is TGTGCCAGCAGTTTCCAACGCGGCAACTACGAGCAGTACTTC.

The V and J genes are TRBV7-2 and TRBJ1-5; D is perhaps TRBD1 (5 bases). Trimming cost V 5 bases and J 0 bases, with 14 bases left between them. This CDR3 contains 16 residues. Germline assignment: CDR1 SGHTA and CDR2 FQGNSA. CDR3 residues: CASSPPGIYSNQPQHF. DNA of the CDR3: TGTGCCAGCAGCCCCCCAGGGATTTATAGCAATCAGCCCCAGCATTTT. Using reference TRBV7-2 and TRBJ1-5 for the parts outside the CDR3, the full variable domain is GAGVSQSPSNKVTEKGKDVELRCDPISGHTALYWYRQSLGQGLEFLIYFQGNSAPDKSGLPSDRFSAERTGGSVSTLTIQRTQQEDSAVYLCASSPPGIYSNQPQHFGDGTRLSIL.

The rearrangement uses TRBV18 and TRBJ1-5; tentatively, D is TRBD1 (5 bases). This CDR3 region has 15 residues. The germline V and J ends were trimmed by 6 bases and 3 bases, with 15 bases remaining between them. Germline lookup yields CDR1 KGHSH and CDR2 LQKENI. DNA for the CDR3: TGTGCCAGCTCGCTTTCCGGGGGGTACAATCAGCCCCAGCATTTT. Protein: CASSLSGGYNQPQHF.

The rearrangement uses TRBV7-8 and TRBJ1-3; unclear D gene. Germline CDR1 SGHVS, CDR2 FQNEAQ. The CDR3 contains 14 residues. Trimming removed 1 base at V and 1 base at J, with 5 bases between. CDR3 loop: CASSLGRSGNTIYF. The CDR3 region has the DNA TGTGCCAGCAGCTTAGGTCGATCTGGAAACACCATATATTTT.

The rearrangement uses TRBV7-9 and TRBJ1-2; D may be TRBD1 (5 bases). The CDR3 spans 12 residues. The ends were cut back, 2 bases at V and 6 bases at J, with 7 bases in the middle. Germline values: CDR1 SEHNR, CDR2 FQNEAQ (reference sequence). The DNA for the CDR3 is TGTGCCAGCAGCTTAATAGGGGATGGCTACACCTTC. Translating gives CASSLIGDGYTF.

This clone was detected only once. CDR3 region: CASSEAVSQGTQYF. The DNA for the CDR3 is TGTGCCAGCAGTGAAGCAGTATCCCAGGGGACCCAGTACTTC. This sequence joins TRBV6-1 and TRBJ2-5; weak D call: TRBD1 (5 bases). Trimming stripped 0 bases from V and 7 bases from J, with 12 bases between. The CDR3 loop spans 14 amino acids. Germline V gene lookup returns CDR1 MNHNS and CDR2 SASEGT.

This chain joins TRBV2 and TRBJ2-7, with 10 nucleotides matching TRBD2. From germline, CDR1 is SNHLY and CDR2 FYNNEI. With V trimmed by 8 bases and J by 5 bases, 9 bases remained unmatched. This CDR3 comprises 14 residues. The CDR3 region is CASGEAGGMNEQYF. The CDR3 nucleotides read TGTGCCAGCGGGGAAGCGGGAGGGATGAACGAGCAGTACTTC.

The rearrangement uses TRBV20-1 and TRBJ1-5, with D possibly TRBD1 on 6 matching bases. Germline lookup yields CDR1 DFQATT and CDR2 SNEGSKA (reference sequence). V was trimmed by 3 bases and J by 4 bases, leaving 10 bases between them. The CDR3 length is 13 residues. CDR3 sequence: CSASGQGNQPQHF. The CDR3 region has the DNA TGCAGTGCTAGTGGGCAGGGGAATCAGCCCCAGCATTTT.

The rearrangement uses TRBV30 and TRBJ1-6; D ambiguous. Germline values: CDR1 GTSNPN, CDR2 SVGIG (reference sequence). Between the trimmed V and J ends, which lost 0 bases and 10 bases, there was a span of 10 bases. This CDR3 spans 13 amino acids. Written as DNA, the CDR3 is TGTGCCTGGAGTGTTGTAGGGAAATCACCCCTCCACTTT. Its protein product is CAWSVVGKSPLHF.

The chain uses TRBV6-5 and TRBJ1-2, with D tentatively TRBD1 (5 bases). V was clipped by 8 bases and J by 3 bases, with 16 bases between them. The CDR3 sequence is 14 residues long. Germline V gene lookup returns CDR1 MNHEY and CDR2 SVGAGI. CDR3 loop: CASHMAGGDYGYTF. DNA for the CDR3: TGTGCCAGCCATATGGCCGGGGGGGACTATGGCTACACCTTC.

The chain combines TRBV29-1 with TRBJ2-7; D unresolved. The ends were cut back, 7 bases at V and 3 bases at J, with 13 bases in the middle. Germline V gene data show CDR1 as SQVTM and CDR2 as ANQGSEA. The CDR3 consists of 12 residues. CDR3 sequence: CSAVTLYYEQYF. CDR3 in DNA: TGCAGCGCCGTCACCCTCTACTACGAGCAGTACTTC.